This is a list of T cell receptor beta chains from one sample in a study of cytomegalovirus exposure and HLA in healthy donors. Measured with immunoSEQ multiplex PCR; TCRdb has only the in-frame clones, and not every one. The sample lists about 150,000 clones, more than 80% seen once, with about 2.4% in the top ten. Sequencing input: PBMCs. The receptors were sampled from a male donor in good health and CMV-seronegative. Both conserved end residues are part of each CDR3.

v_gene	j_gene	len	CDR3aa
TRBV5-6	TRBJ2-7	13	CASSLQSSYEQYF
TRBV5-8	TRBJ2-7	11	CASSFGIEQYF
TRBV10-3	TRBJ2-7	16	CAISESGGSVSLEQYF
TRBV7-7	TRBJ2-2	15	CASSLGVANTGELFF
TRBV6-4	TRBJ1-3	14	CASSPWSSGNTIYF
TRBV19	TRBJ2-5	15	CASMEGTSGQETQYF
TRBV7-6	TRBJ2-7	15	CASSLMAGGRDEQYF
TRBV7-2	TRBJ2-5	18	CASSRLRTSGLYQETQYF
TRBV14	TRBJ2-7	15	CASSQVVRQGFEQYF
TRBV7-9	TRBJ1-4	15	CASSWETGGHEKLFF
TRBV4-2	TRBJ1-4	14	CASSLNPGIEKLFF
TRBV7-9	TRBJ2-7	11	CASSSSGEQYF
TRBV5-4	TRBJ1-4	15	CASSLAARGSEKLFF
TRBV30	TRBJ1-2	17	CAWIAGTVSLANYGYTF
TRBV7-9	TRBJ2-7	15	CASSSGLAFSYEQYF
TRBV9	TRBJ1-3	11	CASSALSTIYF
TRBV18	TRBJ1-1	19	CASSPPGGTWNRGLGEAFF
TRBV7-2	TRBJ2-7	14	CASQTSVSSYEQYF
TRBV2	TRBJ2-5	17	CASSGGRVAGEGETQYF
TRBV5-6	TRBJ2-7	16	CASSSGGSGDTYEQYF
TRBV7-9	TRBJ2-3	15	CASSSRGQGLDTQYF
TRBV4-1	TRBJ1-3	17	CASSQDIGAFSGNTIYF
TRBV11-1	TRBJ2-5	16	CASSRNDGTGQETQYF
TRBV28	TRBJ1-2	14	CASGTGGMLDGYTF
TRBV29-1	TRBJ2-3	11	CSAGSTDTQYF
TRBV5-1	TRBJ1-3	15	CASSLFGGYENTIYF
TRBV29-1	TRBJ2-4	16	CSVSWTGLGAKNIQYF
TRBV4-2	TRBJ2-3	13	CASSQEPSGTQYF
TRBV7-2	TRBJ1-5	15	CASSLGTGRNQPQHF
TRBV29-1	TRBJ2-7	13	CSVEGDSTYEQYF
TRBV7-2	TRBJ1-2	15	CASSLLPGGDYGYTF
TRBV19	TRBJ1-5	15	CASRRDRESGQPQHF
TRBV28	TRBJ2-1	15	CASRRREGYYNEQFF
TRBV5-6	TRBJ2-2	14	CASSGGLVTGELFF
TRBV6-1	TRBJ2-3	16	CASSEARGLNTDTQYF
TRBV6-1	TRBJ2-1	19	CASSEEWEVGGVSYNEQFF
TRBV5-5	TRBJ2-7	16	CASSRELAGGPHEQYF
TRBV28	TRBJ2-7	12	CATAGGTYEQYF
TRBV27	TRBJ1-6	16	CASSLMRFQPNSPLHF
TRBV27	TRBJ2-7	12	CASRTGLNEQYF
TRBV27	TRBJ2-7	14	CASRGTGEPYEQYF
TRBV11-1	TRBJ2-5	15	CASSLAGATRETQYF
TRBV5-6	TRBJ1-5	13	CASSGGGFQPQHF
TRBV28	TRBJ2-3	16	CASSPPQGGLSDTQYF
TRBV7-3	TRBJ1-4	13	CASSAGNGEKLFF
TRBV25-1	TRBJ2-3	11	CASSIVDTQYF
TRBV19	TRBJ1-1	16	CASSMIGTGVNTEAFF
TRBV7-6	TRBJ2-7	14	CASSSGVSGGEQYF
TRBV11-2	TRBJ2-7	15	CASSRLGGASYEQYF
TRBV5-6	TRBJ1-1	14	CASSSKDSNTEAFF
TRBV7-3	TRBJ2-1	16	CASSSRLAGGYNEQFF
TRBV28	TRBJ1-5	18	CASNLYPGQGTADQPQHF
TRBV7-9	TRBJ2-1	12	CASSLADYIKFF